This is a list of T cell receptor beta chains from one sample in a study of T-cell memory formation after mild COVID-19. TCRdb processed the 5' RACE reads anew with MiXCR; each CDR3 protein has one entry. The sample yields about 410,000 distinct CDR3 sequences, more than 15% seen once. Sequenced sample: PBMCs or a T cell subset sorted from them (not recorded which). The receptor source for this set is a man aged 18 to 29 who had mild COVID-19 (a few samples of this study predate the infection). Cell type and time point are not known. Both conserved end residues are part of each CDR3. D genes are given only for firm matches. Clone size is shown for a subset of rows, as once, few, many or a class of expanded clone.

size: .; V: TRBV6-6; J: TRBJ2-1; length: 16; D: TRBD2; CDR3: CASSTTTSGGSNEQFF; DNA: TGTGCCAGCAGTACCACAACTAGCGGGGGAAGCAATGAGCAGTTCTTC
size: few; V: TRBV5-5; J: TRBJ1-4; length: 15; D: TRBD1; CDR3: CASSLMTGDNEKLFF; DNA: TGTGCCAGCAGCCTGATGACAGGGGATAATGAAAAACTGTTTTTT
size: .; V: TRBV12-3/TRBV12-4; J: TRBJ1-2; length: 14; D: .; CDR3: CDSSLGQENYGYTF; DNA: TGTGACAGCAGTTTAGGGCAGGAGAACTATGGCTACACCTTC
size: .; V: TRBV2; J: TRBJ2-1; length: 15; D: TRBD2; CDR3: CASSVLVAGEVGQFF; DNA: TGTGCCAGCAGTGTGCTGGTAGCGGGCGAGGTCGGGCAGTTCTTC
size: many; V: TRBV4-2; J: TRBJ2-7; length: 14; D: .; CDR3: CASSPEGVPYEQYF; DNA: TGTGCCAGCAGCCCAGAAGGGGTACCCTACGAGCAGTACTTC
size: few; V: TRBV3-1; J: TRBJ2-3; length: 14; D: TRBD1; CDR3: CASSRDREIDTQYF; DNA: TGTGCCAGCAGTCGGGACAGGGAGATAGATACGCAGTATTTT
size: few; V: TRBV6-2/TRBV6-3; J: TRBJ2-7; length: 14; D: .; CDR3: CASSYSVDSYEQYF; DNA: TGTGCCAGCAGTTACTCGGTCGACTCCTACGAGCAGTACTTC
size: few; V: TRBV4-3; J: TRBJ2-7; length: 13; D: .; CDR3: CASSQGWGYEQYF; DNA: TGCGCCAGCAGCCAAGGGTGGGGCTACGAGCAGTACTTC
size: .; V: TRBV9; J: TRBJ2-2; length: 17; D: TRBD2; CDR3: CASSVNRGGRGTGELFF; DNA: TGTGCCAGCAGCGTAAACCGGGGGGGCCGGGGCACCGGGGAGCTGTTTTTT
size: few; V: TRBV6-2/TRBV6-3; J: TRBJ1-1; length: 11; D: .; CDR3: CASSWAIEAFF; DNA: TGTGCCAGCAGTTGGGCGATTGAAGCTTTCTTT
size: .; V: TRBV6-1; J: TRBJ1-5; length: 14; D: .; CDR3: CASSESGRVQPQHF; DNA: TGTGCCAGCAGTGAATCGGGGCGGGTCCAGCCCCAGCATTTT
size: few; V: TRBV11-2; J: TRBJ1-6; length: 15; D: .; CDR3: CASSLAELRSSPLHF; DNA: TGTGCCAGCAGCTTAGCAGAGCTCAGAAGTTCACCCCTCCACTTT
size: .; V: TRBV3-1; J: TRBJ2-3; length: 11; D: .; CDR3: CASSERGDQYF; DNA: TGTGCCAGCAGCGAACGTGGCGATCAGTATTTT
size: .; V: TRBV12-3/TRBV12-4; J: TRBJ2-2; length: 17; D: TRBD2; CDR3: CASSRHSGGRNTGELFF; DNA: TGTGCCAGCAGTCGCCATAGCGGGGGCAGGAACACCGGGGAGCTGTTTTTT
size: .; V: TRBV6-1; J: TRBJ1-6; length: 14; D: .; CDR3: CASSGLSQGAPLHF; DNA: TGTGCCAGCAGTGGGCTATCACAGGGTGCACCCCTCCACTTT
size: .; V: TRBV20-1; J: TRBJ1-6; length: 15; D: TRBD1; CDR3: CSAGPGQGEYSPLHF; DNA: TGCAGTGCTGGTCCGGGACAGGGTGAATACTCACCCCTCCACTTT
size: .; V: TRBV9; J: TRBJ2-5; length: 13; D: .; CDR3: CASSVGGQKTQYF; DNA: TGTGCCAGCAGCGTAGGGGGCCAGAAGACCCAGTACTTC
size: few; V: TRBV21-1; J: TRBJ2-3; length: 16; D: .; CDR3: CASSDGPGTSTDTQYF; DNA: TGTGCCAGCAGCGACGGACCCGGGACTAGCACAGATACGCAGTATTTT
size: few; V: TRBV11-2; J: TRBJ2-3; length: 15; D: .; CDR3: CASSLVPGNGGTQYF; DNA: TGTGCCAGCAGCTTAGTCCCGGGGAACGGCGGTACGCAGTATTTT
size: many; V: TRBV7-2; J: TRBJ2-1; length: 12; D: .; CDR3: CASSLIFGVQFF; DNA: TGTGCCAGCAGCCTGATCTTCGGGGTTCAGTTCTTC
size: .; V: TRBV6-2/TRBV6-3; J: TRBJ2-7; length: 13; D: TRBD2; CDR3: CASSLLADYEQYF; DNA: TGTGCCAGCAGTCTACTAGCGGACTACGAGCAGTACTTC
size: .; V: TRBV21-1; J: TRBJ2-1; length: 14; D: .; CDR3: CASSPSGGAREQFF; DNA: TGTGCCAGCAGCCCTAGCGGGGGGGCCCGGGAGCAGTTCTTC
size: few; V: TRBV20-1; J: TRBJ2-3; length: 11; D: .; CDR3: CSASLTHTQYF; DNA: TGCAGTGCTAGCTTGACCCATACGCAGTATTTT
size: .; V: TRBV12-3/TRBV12-4; J: TRBJ2-3; length: 13; D: .; CDR3: CASSLVSADTQYF; DNA: TGTGCCAGCAGCCTGGTAAGCGCAGATACGCAGTATTTT
size: .; V: TRBV4-2; J: TRBJ2-5; length: 15; D: .; CDR3: CASSQEQTSQETQYF; DNA: TGTGCCAGCAGCCAGGAACAGACATCCCAAGAGACCCAGTACTTC
size: few; V: TRBV19; J: TRBJ1-6; length: 12; D: .; CDR3: CASSGQGAPLHF; DNA: TGTGCCAGTAGTGGTCAAGGGGCACCCCTCCACTTT
size: few; V: TRBV29-1; J: TRBJ1-4; length: 12; D: .; CDR3: CSASRDNEKLFF; DNA: TGCAGCGCAAGTAGAGATAATGAAAAACTGTTTTTT
size: few; V: TRBV4-3; J: TRBJ1-2; length: 15; D: .; CDR3: CASSPDTGIVYGYTF; DNA: TGCGCCAGCAGCCCAGATACAGGGATCGTCTATGGCTACACCTTC
size: .; V: TRBV6-5; J: TRBJ2-7; length: 15; D: .; CDR3: CASSYGDSSIREQYF; DNA: TGTGCCAGCAGTTACGGCGATAGCAGTATACGGGAGCAGTACTTC
size: many; V: TRBV5-4; J: TRBJ1-6; length: 16; D: TRBD1; CDR3: CASSLGAGTVDSPLHF; DNA: TGTGCCAGCAGCTTGGGGGCAGGGACAGTTGATTCACCCCTCCACTTT
size: few; V: TRBV9; J: TRBJ2-1; length: 17; D: .; CDR3: CASSASPGAGPHNEQFF; DNA: TGTGCCAGCAGCGCGAGCCCCGGGGCGGGGCCCCACAATGAGCAGTTCTTC
size: many; V: TRBV10-2; J: TRBJ1-6; length: 14; D: .; CDR3: CASKMTDRNSPLHF; DNA: TGCGCCAGCAAGATGACGGATAGGAATTCACCCCTCCACTTT
size: few; V: TRBV12-3/TRBV12-4; J: TRBJ2-1; length: 14; D: .; CDR3: CASIWGQGINEQFF; DNA: TGTGCCAGTATTTGGGGGCAGGGAATTAATGAGCAGTTCTTC
size: .; V: TRBV6-6; J: TRBJ1-2; length: 13; D: .; CDR3: CASNAASLGGYTF; DNA: TGTGCCAGCAACGCAGCCTCCCTAGGCGGCTACACCTTC
size: .; V: TRBV24-1; J: TRBJ1-5; length: 15; D: TRBD1; CDR3: CATSDDREGNQPQHF; DNA: TGTGCCACCAGTGATGACAGGGAAGGCAATCAGCCCCAGCATTTT
size: few; V: TRBV7-2; J: TRBJ1-1; length: 15; D: .; CDR3: CASSLDSLGDTEAFF; DNA: TGTGCCAGCAGCCTTGACAGTCTAGGGGACACTGAAGCTTTCTTT
size: few; V: TRBV5-1; J: TRBJ1-2; length: 14; D: .; CDR3: CASSLYQSNYGYTF; DNA: TGCGCCAGCAGCTTGTACCAATCTAACTATGGCTACACCTTC
size: .; V: TRBV28; J: TRBJ2-7; length: 16; D: .; CDR3: CASSRGGRRGRYEQYF; DNA: TGTGCCAGCAGTCGGGGAGGAAGGCGGGGACGCTACGAGCAGTACTTC
size: .; V: TRBV5-6; J: TRBJ2-5; length: 17; D: TRBD2; CDR3: CASSLRPGTSGPETQYF; DNA: TGTGCCAGCAGCCTCCGTCCCGGGACTAGCGGTCCGGAGACCCAGTACTTC
size: many; V: TRBV7-9; J: TRBJ1-3; length: 14; D: .; CDR3: CASSSLGPGNTIYF; DNA: TGTGCCAGCAGCTCTCTGGGCCCAGGAAACACCATATATTTT
size: few; V: TRBV29-1; J: TRBJ2-1; length: 13; D: TRBD1; CDR3: CSHRDRDYNEQFF; DNA: TGCAGCCACCGGGACAGGGATTACAATGAGCAGTTCTTC
size: .; V: TRBV20-1; J: TRBJ1-6; length: 18; D: TRBD1; CDR3: CSARAFRDPTTGNSPLHF; DNA: TGCAGTGCTAGAGCGTTTCGGGACCCCACGACAGGGAATTCACCCCTCCACTTT
size: .; V: TRBV12-3/TRBV12-4; J: TRBJ2-2; length: 13; D: .; CDR3: CASRRAGGGELFF; DNA: TGTGCCAGCAGGCGGGCGGGCGGCGGGGAGCTGTTTTTT
size: few; V: TRBV4-3; J: TRBJ1-4; length: 15; D: .; CDR3: CASSQGLVSYEKLFF; DNA: TGCGCCAGCAGCCAAGGGCTAGTCAGTTATGAAAAACTGTTTTTT
size: .; V: TRBV4-1; J: TRBJ2-6; length: 19; D: .; CDR3: CASSQFRVLARLGANVLTF; DNA: TGCGCCAGCAGCCAATTCAGGGTCTTGGCCAGGCTGGGGGCCAACGTCCTGACTTTC
size: .; V: TRBV9; J: TRBJ2-3; length: 16; D: TRBD2; CDR3: CASSYSGGAYGDTQYF; DNA: TGTGCCAGCAGCTATAGCGGGGGGGCCTACGGAGATACGCAGTATTTT
size: few; V: TRBV20-1; J: TRBJ1-4; length: 12; D: .; CDR3: CSATRFNEKLFF; DNA: TGCAGTGCTACCAGATTTAATGAAAAACTGTTTTTT
size: .; V: TRBV9; J: TRBJ2-7; length: 15; D: TRBD2; CDR3: CASSPGLAVSYEQYF; DNA: TGTGCCAGCAGCCCTGGACTAGCGGTCTCCTACGAGCAGTACTTC
size: few; V: TRBV6-5; J: TRBJ2-3; length: 15; D: TRBD2; CDR3: CASSFTSGETDTQYF; DNA: TGTGCCAGCAGTTTCACTAGCGGGGAAACAGATACGCAGTATTTT
size: .; V: TRBV6-6; J: TRBJ2-5; length: 14; D: .; CDR3: CASSYSPHQETQYF; DNA: TGTGCCAGCAGTTACTCGCCTCATCAAGAGACCCAGTACTTC
size: .; V: TRBV2; J: TRBJ2-3; length: 13; D: .; CDR3: CASSGDAQSTQYF; DNA: TGTGCCAGCAGTGGAGATGCACAGTCTACGCAGTATTTT
size: .; V: TRBV20-1; J: TRBJ2-1; length: 17; D: TRBD2; CDR3: CSARRRLAGISYNEQFF; DNA: TGCAGTGCTAGGCGGCGGTTAGCGGGGATCTCCTACAATGAGCAGTTCTTC
size: .; V: TRBV6-6; J: TRBJ2-4; length: 14; D: TRBD1; CDR3: CASSYVRGKDIQYF; DNA: TGTGCCAGCAGTTACGTCAGGGGGAAGGACATTCAGTACTTC
size: .; V: TRBV20-1; J: TRBJ2-7; length: 15; D: TRBD1; CDR3: CSAADRGRSYYEQYF; DNA: TGCAGTGCCGCCGACAGGGGCCGTAGTTATTACGAGCAGTACTTC
size: .; V: TRBV7-2; J: TRBJ2-3; length: 14; D: .; CDR3: CASSFRGAPDTQYF; DNA: TGTGCCAGCAGCTTTCGGGGGGCACCAGATACGCAGTATTTT
size: .; V: TRBV20-1; J: TRBJ2-3; length: 14; D: .; CDR3: CSARALGGWDTQYF; DNA: TGCAGTGCTAGGGCGTTAGGGGGATGGGATACGCAGTATTTT
size: many; V: TRBV5-1; J: TRBJ2-1; length: 11; D: .; CDR3: CASSLLDEQFF; DNA: TGCGCCAGCAGCTTGCTGGATGAGCAGTTCTTC
size: many; V: TRBV5-1; J: TRBJ2-3; length: 14; D: TRBD1; CDR3: CASSLGTGSDTQYF; DNA: TGTGCCAGCAGCTTAGGGACAGGGTCAGATACGCAGTATTTT
size: .; V: TRBV7-2; J: TRBJ2-6; length: 16; D: TRBD2; CDR3: CASSAAGGAGANVLTF; DNA: TGTGCCAGCAGCGCCGCGGGGGGCGCTGGGGCCAACGTCCTGACTTTC
size: .; V: TRBV12-3/TRBV12-4; J: TRBJ1-2; length: 12; D: TRBD1; CDR3: CASSRDRGGYTF; DNA: TGTGCCAGCAGTCGGGACAGGGGAGGCTACACCTTC